Ten or more counts support the clone carrying this T cell receptor (beta chain). Its antigen remains unknown. Germline values: CDR1 SNHLY, CDR2 FYNNEI. The CDR3 extends over 14 amino acids. The V and J ends lost 10 bases and 9 bases, in that order; junction bases with no gene match: 13. The data originate from a study of post-analysis software for immune sequencing data. General study points: Included in a set of roughly five TRBV segments more frequent in patients than controls were TRBV5-6, TRBV5-1 and TRBV20-1.

Presence of unique molecular identifiers characterized the TCR beta cDNA libraries. TCRdb re-analysed the PCR reads in MiXCR, keeping a single row per CDR3 protein. The repertoire holds roughly 200,000 distinct CDR3 sequences, with around 30% as singletons. The chain joins TRBV2 to TRBJ2-1; 9 positions agree with TRBD2. Sequenced: blood. The clonotype originates from a girl younger than 18 with multiple sclerosis. DNA for the CDR3: TGTGCCACCACGCGGGGGCTAGCGGGGACTGAGCAGTTCTTC. Protein: CATTRGLAGTEQFF.